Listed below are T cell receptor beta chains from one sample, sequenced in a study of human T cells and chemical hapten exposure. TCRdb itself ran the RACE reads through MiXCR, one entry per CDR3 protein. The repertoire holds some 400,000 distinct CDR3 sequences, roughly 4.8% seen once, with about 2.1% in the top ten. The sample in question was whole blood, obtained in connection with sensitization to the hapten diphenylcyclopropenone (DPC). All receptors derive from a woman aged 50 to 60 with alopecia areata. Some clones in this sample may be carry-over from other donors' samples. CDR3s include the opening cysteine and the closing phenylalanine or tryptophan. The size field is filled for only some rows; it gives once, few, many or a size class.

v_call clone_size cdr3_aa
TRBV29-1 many CSVEDPGVTEAFF
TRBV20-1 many CSARDRDHGANVLTF
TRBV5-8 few CASSFTGASYEQYF
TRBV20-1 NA CSARFGGGATEAFF
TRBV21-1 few CASSKVAGIFEQFF
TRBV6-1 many CASSEGQGQRVRNEQFF
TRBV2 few CASSNSGYNEQFF
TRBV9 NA CASSGTSGSSETQYF
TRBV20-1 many CSASEIRYNEQFF
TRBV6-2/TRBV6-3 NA CASSYSTAGFSTDTQYF
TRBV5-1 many CASSPTSGSTDTQYF
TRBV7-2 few CASSRGRDRGNEKLFF
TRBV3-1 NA CASSQRQENQPQHF
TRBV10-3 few CAISSIEVNEQFF
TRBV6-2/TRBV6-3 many CASSKITGARPDEQYF
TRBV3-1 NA CASSLGHGNEKLFF
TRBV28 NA CASSLGGSYERYF
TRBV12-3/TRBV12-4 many CASSSGTGGNQPQHF
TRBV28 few CASSAGTSLTDTQYF
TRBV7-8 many CATRQGPDTEAFF
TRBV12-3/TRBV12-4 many CASSNRGIDEKLFF
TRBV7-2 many CASSSVTGPYEQYF
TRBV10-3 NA CAISVPSQGKEETQYF
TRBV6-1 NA CASSVGGNRGSNNQPQHF
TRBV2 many CASSEVRGSYNEQFF
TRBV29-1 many CSVEGRAYEQYF
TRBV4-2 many CASKWEGYEQFF
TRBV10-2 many CASRMSDTEAFF
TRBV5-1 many CASSLRGEGESPLHF
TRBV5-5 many CASSHGQIAEAFF